The 2 T cell receptor beta chains in this list originate from one sample, sequenced in a study of response to subunit inactivated influenza vaccine. From the RT-PCR reads, TCRdb called clonotypes with MiXCR, one entry per CDR3 protein. The sample has more than 450,000 distinct CDR3 sequences, approximately 7.7% seen once. The material was PBMCs from blood, obtained 23 months after vaccination. These receptors were obtained from a man between 50 and 70 years old who received an inactivated influenza vaccine.

This clonotype was seen more than once but under ten times. V usage is TRBV15 and J usage is TRBJ2-7; 12 positions match TRBD2. Germline-derived CDR1 and CDR2 are LNHNV and YYDKDF (reference sequence). The V and J ends lost 0 bases and 4 bases, in that order; junction bases with no gene match: 1. The CDR3 extends over 15 amino acids. The DNA of the CDR3 is TGTGCCACCAGCAGAGAAGGGACTAGCGGGTACGAGCAGTACTTC. Translating gives CATSREGTSGYEQYF.

This clonotype was counted only a few times. This chain links TRBV5-1 with TRBJ2-7, with D hard to call. Between the trimmed V and J ends, which lost 2 bases and 0 bases, there was a span of 9 bases. Per the germline V gene, CDR1 is SGHRS and CDR2 is YFSETQ. The CDR3 covers 14 residues. In DNA form, the CDR3 reads TGCGCCAGCAGCTTAAGACTGGGCTCCTACGAGCAGTACTTC. This sequence encodes CASSLRLGSYEQYF.